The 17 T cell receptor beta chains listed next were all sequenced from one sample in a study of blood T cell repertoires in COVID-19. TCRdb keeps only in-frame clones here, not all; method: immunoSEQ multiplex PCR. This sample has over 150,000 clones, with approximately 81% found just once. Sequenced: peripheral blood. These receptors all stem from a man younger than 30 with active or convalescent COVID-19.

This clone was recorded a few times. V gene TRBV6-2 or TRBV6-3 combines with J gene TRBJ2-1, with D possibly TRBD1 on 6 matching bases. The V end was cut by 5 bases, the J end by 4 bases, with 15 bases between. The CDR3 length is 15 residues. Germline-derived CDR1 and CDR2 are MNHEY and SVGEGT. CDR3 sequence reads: CASSPQGSKYNEQFF. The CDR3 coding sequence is TGTGCCAGCAGTCCACAGGGATCAAAGTACAATGAGCAGTTCTTC.

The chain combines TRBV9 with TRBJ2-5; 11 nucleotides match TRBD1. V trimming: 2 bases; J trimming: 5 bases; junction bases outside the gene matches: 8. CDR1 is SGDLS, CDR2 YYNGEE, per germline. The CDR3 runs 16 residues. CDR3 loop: CASSVRDRGFDETQYF. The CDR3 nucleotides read TGTGCCAGCAGCGTCCGGGACAGGGGGTTCGATGAGACCCAGTACTTC.

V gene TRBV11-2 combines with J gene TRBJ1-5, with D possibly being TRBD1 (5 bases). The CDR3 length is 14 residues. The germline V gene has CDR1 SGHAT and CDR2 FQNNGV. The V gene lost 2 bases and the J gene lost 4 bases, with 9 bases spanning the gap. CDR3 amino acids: CASSLWGGNQPQHF. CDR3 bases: TGTGCCAGCAGCTTATGGGGGGGAAATCAGCCCCAGCATTTT.

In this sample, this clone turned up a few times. Here the CDR3 reads CASSPRDRGHGTEAFF. The CDR3 DNA follows: TGTGCCAGCAGCCCCCGGGACAGGGGGCATGGAACTGAAGCTTTCTTT. The gene calls are TRBV14 and TRBJ1-1; 12 nucleotides line up with TRBD1. The CDR3 spans 16 residues. J gave up 5 bases and V 4 bases, and 8 bases lay outside the gene matches. Germline assignment: CDR1 SGHDN and CDR2 FVKESK.

The CDR3 region is CASRRTSGGQETQYF. CDR3 nucleotides: TGTGCCAGTAGACGGACTAGTGGGGGACAAGAGACCCAGTACTTC. This chain uses TRBV19 with TRBJ2-5; 7 bases align to TRBD2. Germline V lookup: CDR1 LNHDA, CDR2 SQIVND (reference sequence). The CDR3 has 15 residues. With 6 bases clipped from V and 2 bases from J, the junction kept 9 bases outside the gene matches.

The CDR3 DNA follows: TGTGCCAGCAGCCCGGGACTAGCGGGAGCCCTTGGGGCCTCTGGGGCCAACGTCCTGACTTTC. Protein sequence: CASSPGLAGALGASGANVLTF. The V gene is TRBV28, the J gene TRBJ2-6; 14 positions agree with TRBD2. Germline CDR1 is MDHEN and CDR2 is SYDVKM. CDR3 length: 21 amino acids. Trimming took 6 bases from V and 0 from J; bases not matched to a gene: 13.

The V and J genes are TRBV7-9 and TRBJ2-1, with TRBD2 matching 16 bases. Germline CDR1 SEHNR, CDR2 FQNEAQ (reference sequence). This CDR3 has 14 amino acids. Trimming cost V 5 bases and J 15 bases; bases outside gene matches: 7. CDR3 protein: CASSTGTSGRAVFF. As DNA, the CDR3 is TGTGCCAGCAGCACGGGGACTAGCGGGAGGGCCGTGTTCTTC. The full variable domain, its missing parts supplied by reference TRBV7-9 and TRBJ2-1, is DTGVSQNPRHKITKRGQNVTFRCDPISEHNRLYWYRQTLGQGPEFLTYFQNEAQLEKSRLLSDRFSAERPKGSFSTLEIQRTEQGDSAMYLCASSTGTSGRAVFFGPGTRLTVL.

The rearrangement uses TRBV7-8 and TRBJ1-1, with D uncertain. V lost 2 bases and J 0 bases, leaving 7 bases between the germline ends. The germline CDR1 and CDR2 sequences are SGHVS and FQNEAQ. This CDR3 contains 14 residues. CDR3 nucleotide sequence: TGTGCCAGCAGCTTAAATGGGCTGAACACTGAAGCTTTCTTT. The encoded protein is CASSLNGLNTEAFF. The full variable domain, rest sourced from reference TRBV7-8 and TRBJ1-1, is GAGVSQSPRYKVAKRGQDVALRCDPISGHVSLFWYQQALGQGPEFLTYFQNEAQLDKSGLPSDRFFAERPEGSVSTLKIQRTQQEDSAVYLCASSLNGLNTEAFFGQGTRLTVV.

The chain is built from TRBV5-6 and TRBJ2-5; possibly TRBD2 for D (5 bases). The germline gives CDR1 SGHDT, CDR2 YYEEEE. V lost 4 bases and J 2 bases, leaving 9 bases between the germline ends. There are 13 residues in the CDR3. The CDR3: CASSGGLQETQYF. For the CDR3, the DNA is TGTGCCAGCAGCGGCGGGCTACAAGAGACCCAGTACTTC. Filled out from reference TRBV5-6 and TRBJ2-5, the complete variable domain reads DAGVTQSPTHLIKTRGQQVTLRCSPKSGHDTVSWYQQALGQGPQFIFQYYEEEERQRGNFPDRFSGHQFPNYSSELNVNALLLGDSALYLCASSGGLQETQYFGPGTRLLVL.

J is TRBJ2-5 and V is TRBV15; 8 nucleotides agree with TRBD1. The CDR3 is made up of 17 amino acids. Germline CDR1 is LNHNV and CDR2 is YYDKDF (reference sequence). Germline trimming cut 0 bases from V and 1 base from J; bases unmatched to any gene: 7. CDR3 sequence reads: CATSRDQRQGAQETQYF. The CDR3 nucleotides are TGTGCCACCAGCAGAGATCAGAGGCAGGGGGCCCAAGAGACCCAGTACTTC.

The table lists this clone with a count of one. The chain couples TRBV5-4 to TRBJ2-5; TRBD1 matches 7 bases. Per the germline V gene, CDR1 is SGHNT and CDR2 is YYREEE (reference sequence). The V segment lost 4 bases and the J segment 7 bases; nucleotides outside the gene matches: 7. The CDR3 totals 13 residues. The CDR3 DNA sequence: TGTGCCAGCAGCCTAGGGGGCCAGGGGACCCAGTACTTC. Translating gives CASSLGGQGTQYF.

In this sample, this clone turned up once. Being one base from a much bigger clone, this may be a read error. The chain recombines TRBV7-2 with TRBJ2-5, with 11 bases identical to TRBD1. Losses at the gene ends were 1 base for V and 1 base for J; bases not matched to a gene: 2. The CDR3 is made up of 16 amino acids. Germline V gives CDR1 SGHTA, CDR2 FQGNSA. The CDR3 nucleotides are TGTGCCAGCAGCTTAGTGGACAGGGGGCGCCAAGAGACCCAGTACTTC. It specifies CASSLVDRGRQETQYF. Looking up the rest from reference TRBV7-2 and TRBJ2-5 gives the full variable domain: GAGVSQSPSNKVTEKGKDVELRCDPISGHTALYWYRQSLGQGLEFLIYFQGNSAPDKSGLPSDRFSAERTGGSVSTLTIQRTQQEDSAVYLCASSLVDRGRQETQYFGPGTRLLVL.

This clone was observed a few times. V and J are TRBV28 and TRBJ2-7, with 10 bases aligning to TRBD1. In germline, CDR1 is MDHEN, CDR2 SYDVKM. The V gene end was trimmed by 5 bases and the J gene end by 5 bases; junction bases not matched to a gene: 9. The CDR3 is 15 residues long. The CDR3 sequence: CASSPGDRGVHEQYF. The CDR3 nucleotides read TGTGCCAGCAGTCCGGGGGACAGGGGTGTCCACGAGCAGTACTTC.

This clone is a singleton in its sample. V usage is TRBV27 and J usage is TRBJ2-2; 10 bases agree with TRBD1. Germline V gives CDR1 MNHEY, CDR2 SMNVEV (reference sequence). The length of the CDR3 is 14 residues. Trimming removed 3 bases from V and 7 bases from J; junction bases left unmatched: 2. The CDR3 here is CASSFDRGRGELFF. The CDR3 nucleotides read TGTGCCAGCAGTTTCGACAGGGGGCGCGGGGAGCTGTTTTTT.

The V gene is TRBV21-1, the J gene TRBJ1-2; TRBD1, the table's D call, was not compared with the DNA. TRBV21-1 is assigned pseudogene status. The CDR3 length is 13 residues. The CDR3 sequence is CASSITGHYGYTF. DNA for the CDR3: TGTGCCAGCAGCATTACAGGCCACTATGGCTACACCTTC.

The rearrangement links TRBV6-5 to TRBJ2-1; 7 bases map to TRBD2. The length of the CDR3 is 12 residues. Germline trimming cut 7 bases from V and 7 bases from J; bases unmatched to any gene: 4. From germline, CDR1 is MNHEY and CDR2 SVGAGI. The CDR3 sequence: CASTTGGNEQFF. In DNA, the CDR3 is TGTGCCAGCACCACCGGGGGGAATGAGCAGTTCTTC.

DNA of the CDR3: TGTGCCAGCAGTTTTATTATGGCGGGACAGCAGTTCTTC. Protein product: CASSFIMAGQQFF. The chain links TRBV27 to TRBJ2-1; maybe TRBD2 (6 bases). Trimming removed 3 bases from V and 11 bases from J, with 14 bases in between. Looked up from germline, CDR1 is MNHEY and CDR2 is SMNVEV (reference sequence). CDR3 size: 13 residues.